The 20 T cell receptor beta chains listed next were all sequenced from one sample in a study of tumor-infiltrating lymphocytes in primary liver carcinoma. Co-extracted RNA and DNA came from approximately 20-30 mg of unsorted bulk tissue. Total RNA amounting to around 530 ng was the source from which TCR beta cDNA was made with a constant-region primer. Amplification in three nested multiplex PCR rounds with slightly modified ARM-PCR gave rise to TCR beta libraries. TRBV1-TRBV30 forward primers paired with a C-beta reverse primer drove the first two PCR rounds, around 10 cycles each. TCRdb re-called the multiplex PCR reads with MiXCR, one entry per CDR3 protein. The sample includes about 78,000 distinct CDR3 sequences, 71% of them seen just once. The sequencing input was liver tumor tissue from sampling region 4. Subset meaning: tumor region T4, right-lateral pole. The receptors shown here come from an older woman with primary liver carcinoma and hepatitis B virus infection.

This clonotype was detected only a few times. This rearrangement joins TRBV5-1 to TRBJ2-3; 12 bases fit TRBD2. This CDR3 has 16 residues. Germline V CDR1 and CDR2: SGHRS, YFSETQ. With V trimmed by 4 bases and J by 4 bases, 7 bases remained unmatched. DNA for the CDR3: TGCGCCAGCAGCGGCACCCTAGCGGGAGGGCCAGATACGCAGTATTTT. This codes for CASSGTLAGGPDTQYF. The full variable domain, in which reference TRBV5-1 and TRBJ2-3 provide the parts outside the CDR3, is KAGVTQTPRYLIKTRGQQVTLSCSPISGHRSVSWYQQTPGQGLQFLFEYFSETQRNKGNFPGRFSGRQFSNSRSEMNVSTLELGDSALYLCASSGTLAGGPDTQYFGPGTRLTVL.

Turning to this clonotype: Sequence at one end of the junction differs from germline and may be a read error. V is TRBV5-4 and J is TRBJ2-6; 9 bases are shared with TRBD2. The CDR3 contains 19 residues. Germline V gives CDR1 SGHNT, CDR2 YYREEE (reference sequence). The CDR3 protein is CASSFRTSGRIVGVNVLTF. The DNA for the CDR3 is TGTGCCAGCAGCTTTCGAACTAGCGGGCGGATCGTTGGGGTCAACGTCCTGACTTTC.

The J gene is TRBJ2-3, the V gene TRBV29-1; perhaps TRBD2 as D (6 bases). This CDR3 has 15 residues. The V gene's germline CDR1 is SQVTM and CDR2 ANQGSEA. Trimming took 5 bases from V and 14 from J, leaving 29 bases between them. CDR3 nucleotide sequence: TGCAGCGTTTACACCGGGACTGGGAGCACAGATACACTGTATTTT. Its translation is CSVYTGTGSTDTLYF.

Notes on this clonotype: A much larger clone is a single base away; this may be a read error. V gene TRBV24-1 combines with J gene TRBJ1-5; the D is unclear. This CDR3 has 14 residues. Germline V gene sequence: CDR1 KGHDR, CDR2 SFDVKD. The CDR3 is CATSVGGENRPQHF. DNA of the CDR3: TGTGCCACCAGTGTTGGCGGTGAGAATCGGCCCCAGCATTTT.

This clonotype was found many times. For the CDR3, the DNA is TGTGCCAGCAGTCCCCCCGGAGGAGCCACCTATAGCAATCAGCCCCAGCATTTT. Protein: CASSPPGGATYSNQPQHF. The chain carries TRBV28 and TRBJ1-5; D is ambiguous. This CDR3 is 18 amino acids long. Germline V gene data show CDR1 as MDHEN and CDR2 as SYDVKM. V was clipped by 5 bases and J by 0 bases, with 20 bases between them.

With regard to this clonotype: A junction boundary mismatches the germline segment, possibly from a read error. V gene TRBV5-1 combines with J gene TRBJ2-7; D perhaps matches TRBD1 (5 bases). Germline loops: CDR1 SGHRS, CDR2 YFSETQ. This CDR3 is 12 amino acids long. CDR3 sequence: CASSLHRGEQHF. CDR3 nucleotide sequence: TGCGCCAGCAGCTTGCATAGGGGCGAGCAGCACTTC.

Of note for this clonotype: The CDR3 does not end in the conserved phenylalanine or tryptophan, so this is likely a read error. It is unclear where the CDR3 begins or ends on the DNA, so no DNA is shown, and the CDR3 is as TCRdb lists it. V gene TRBV6-5 combines with J gene TRBJ2-1; TRBD2 is taken as the D call from the table, unchecked against the DNA. The germline V gene has CDR1 MNHEY and CDR2 SVGAGI. Counting both end residues, the CDR3 totals 14 amino acids. The CDR3 is CVSTPPTGGFEHFL.

Concerning this clonotype: A junction end diverges from the germline sequence, so it may reflect a read error. The chain combines TRBV28 with TRBJ2-7, with 7 bases that match TRBD1. CDR1 is MDHEN and CDR2 is SYDVKM in the germline V gene. The CDR3 is 15 residues long. The DNA of the CDR3 is TGTGTCAGCAGTCGGGACAGCGCGAGCTCCTACGAGCAGTATTTC. Protein: CVSSRDSASSYEQYF.

The gene calls are TRBV4-2 and TRBJ2-4; 9 positions agree with TRBD2. From germline, CDR1 is LGHNA and CDR2 YNFKEQ. V lost 0 bases, J lost 13 bases, and 10 bases stayed unmatched. The CDR3 is made up of 15 amino acids. CDR3 region: CASSQDLDSGRRQYF. In DNA form, the CDR3 reads TGTGCCAGCAGCCAAGATTTGGATAGCGGGAGAAGGCAGTACTTC.

About this clonotype itself: This could be a read error, since a much larger clone is one nucleotide away. The DNA of the CDR3 is TGTGCCAGCATAACGACAGGGAGGCAGGATGTCTTCTTT. It codes for CASITTGRQDVFF. The chain joins TRBV28 to TRBJ1-1, with TRBD1 identical over 7 bases. Germline assignment: CDR1 MDHEN and CDR2 SYDVKM. The V segment lost 7 bases and the J segment 14 bases; nucleotides outside the gene matches: 16. CDR3 length: 13 residues.

As concerns this clonotype: A junction boundary mismatches the germline segment, possibly from a read error. The chain couples TRBV4-1 to TRBJ2-7; the D is unclear. The CDR3 consists of 14 residues. Germline V gene data show CDR1 as MGHRA and CDR2 as YSYEKL. CDR3: CTSSQPMTPYEQYF. The DNA for the CDR3 is TGCACCAGCAGCCAACCCATGACCCCCTACGAGCAGTACTTC.

Notes on this clonotype: The CDR3 does not close with the conserved phenylalanine or tryptophan, likely indicating a read error. The rearrangement uses TRBV11-3 and TRBJ2-1; 8 positions match TRBD2. This CDR3 spans 15 amino acids. Per the germline V gene, CDR1 is SGHNT and CDR2 is YENEEA. The DNA of the CDR3 is TGTACCAACAGCCCTTGGGGTAGCGGGAACAATGAGCAGTTCCTC. This codes for CTNSPWGSGNNEQFL.

The genes are TRBV19 and TRBJ2-5; either TRBD1 or TRBD2 may supply D (5 bases each). Per germline, CDR1 LNHDA and CDR2 SQIVND (reference sequence). This CDR3 region has 15 residues. V gave up 4 bases and J gave up 5 bases, with 17 bases separating them. CDR3 sequence (DNA): TGTGCCAGTAGTAAGGGACGGATTGGTGTCGAGACCCAGTACTTC. It encodes CASSKGRIGVETQYF.

With respect to this clonotype: At one end the junction does not follow the germline gene, possibly because of a read error. This rearrangement joins TRBV11-3 to TRBJ2-1, with 15 bases matching TRBD2. CDR3 size: 19 residues. Germline loops: CDR1 SGHNT, CDR2 YENEEA. The CDR3: CASSAGQGGLAGGFDEQLF. As DNA, the CDR3 is TGTGCCAGCAGCGCCGGACAAGGGGGACTAGCGGGAGGATTCGATGAGCAGTTATTC.

Remarks on this clonotype: One end of the junction does not line up with germline, which may come from a read error. The chain combines TRBV11-2 with TRBJ2-7, with D maybe TRBD1 (5 bases). Per the germline V gene, CDR1 is SGHAT and CDR2 is FQNNGV. The CDR3 extends over 15 amino acids. CDR3 protein: CAGSLDTSKGNEHYF. The CDR3 DNA reads TGTGCCGGCAGCTTAGACACCTCGAAGGGGAACGAGCATTACTTC.

The CDR3 bases are TGTGCCAGCAGCTTAACGGGTGGGGGCACTGAAGCTTTCTTT. Residues: CASSLTGGGTEAFF. The V gene is TRBV7-3, the J gene TRBJ1-1, with D tentatively TRBD1 (5 bases). The CDR3 sequence is 14 residues long. Germline V lookup: CDR1 SGHTA, CDR2 FQGTGA. The germline V and J ends were trimmed by 0 bases and 4 bases, with 9 bases remaining between them.

Remarks on this clonotype: The junction and the germline gene differ at one end; a read error may be behind it. The chain recombines TRBV11-2 with TRBJ2-2, with a tentative D call TRBD2 (5 bases). This CDR3 has 13 residues. Looked up from germline, CDR1 is SGHAT and CDR2 is FQNNGV. DNA for the CDR3: TGTACCAGCAACTTAGATAGGACTGGAGAGCTGTTTTTT. This sequence encodes CTSNLDRTGELFF. The entire variable domain, with the rest obtained from reference TRBV11-2 and TRBJ2-2, is as follows: EAGVAQSPRYKIIEKRQSVAFWCNPISGHATLYWYQQILGQGPKLLIQFQNNGVVDDSQLPKDRFSAERLKGVDSTLKIQPAKLEDSAVYLCTSNLDRTGELFFGEGSRLTVL.

Details on this clonotype: The conserved phenylalanine or tryptophan is not found at the CDR3 terminus, so this likely reflects a read error. This CDR3 reads CASSFSGLAGVTNEQYI. The CDR3 DNA is TGTGCCAGTAGCTTCTCGGGACTAGCGGGAGTAACCAACGAGCAGTACATC. The J gene is TRBJ2-7, the V gene TRBV5-6, with TRBD2 identical over 14 bases. The V gene's germline CDR1 is SGHDT and CDR2 YYEEEE. CDR3 size: 17 residues.

As to this clonotype: Given the absence of the conserved phenylalanine or tryptophan at the CDR3 end, a read error is likely. The chain is built from TRBV6-6 and TRBJ2-6; the D gene is possibly TRBD1 (5 bases). The CDR3 extends over 15 amino acids. Germline CDR1 MNHNY, CDR2 SVGAGI (reference sequence). The CDR3 bases are TGTGCCAGCAGCCTGACAGCCTCTAGGGCCAACGTCCTGACTTTG. Translating it yields CASSLTASRANVLTL.

As regards this clonotype: One end of the junction does not line up with germline, which may come from a read error. The V call is TRBV6-5, the J call TRBJ2-2; possibly TRBD2 for D (6 bases). CDR1 MNHEY and CDR2 SVGAGI come from the germline V gene. The CDR3 contains 14 residues. This chain's CDR3 is CASKGGTNTVELFF. CDR3 in DNA: TGTGCCAGTAAAGGCGGGACGAACACCGTGGAGTTGTTTTTT.